These 10 T cell receptor beta chains were all obtained from the same sample, sequenced in a study of T cell responses to AZD1222 COVID-19 vaccine. TCRdb's table, derived via immunoSEQ multiplex PCR, lists solely in-frame clones and lacks some. The sample records 55,000 to 85,000 clones, roughly 84% being singletons. The source material was peripheral blood, sampled on day 0 of AZD1222 vaccination. The source of these receptors is an adult in good health.

This sequence joins TRBV7-2 and TRBJ2-7; 7 positions agree with TRBD2. From germline, CDR1 is SGHTA and CDR2 FQGNSA. CDR3 length equals 16 residues. V shed 1 base, J shed 3 bases, and the junction held 9 bases outside the gene matches. CDR3 nucleotide sequence: TGTGCCAGCAGCTTAGGAGGCGGGGGTCCCCTCTACGAGCAGTACTTC. Translation: CASSLGGGGPLYEQYF.

The chain recombines TRBV7-9 with TRBJ2-7; D ambiguous. With 5 bases removed from V and 3 bases from J, the gap between germline ends came to 11 bases. CDR1 and CDR2 (germline): SEHNR, FQNEAQ (reference sequence). The CDR3 spans 13 residues. CDR3 bases: TGTGCCAGCAGCCCCCCGACTCACTACGAGCAGTACTTC. It translates to CASSPPTHYEQYF.

This clone was seen just once. This chain links TRBV5-1 with TRBJ2-3; maybe TRBD1 (6 bases). The CDR3 totals 15 residues. V lost 4 bases to trimming and J lost 3 bases, with 15 bases between them. CDR1 and CDR2 (germline): SGHRS, YFSETQ. This CDR3 is CASSGDTGFTDTQYF. CDR3 coding DNA: TGCGCCAGCAGCGGAGATACAGGGTTTACAGATACGCAGTATTTT.

This clone was found once. The rearrangement joins TRBV2 to TRBJ2-7; D is perhaps TRBD2 (6 bases). The CDR3 spans 14 residues. The germline V and J ends were trimmed by 1 base and 0 bases, with 7 bases remaining between them. Germline V CDR1 and CDR2: SNHLY, FYNNEI. CDR3 in amino acids: CASSEGGASYEQYF. The CDR3 DNA follows: TGTGCCAGCAGTGAAGGCGGGGCCTCCTACGAGCAGTACTTC.

This chain uses TRBV23-1 with TRBJ2-3, with 11 bases that match TRBD2. TRBV23-1 is sorted into the ORF group, with uncertain function. The length of the CDR3 is 18 residues. J gave up 2 bases and V 0 bases, and 7 bases lay outside the gene matches. As DNA, the CDR3 is TGCGCCAGCAGTCAATCGGCGGCTAGCGGGGGGTCCACAGATACGCAGTATTTT. This translates into CASSQSAASGGSTDTQYF.

This clone occurred once. J is TRBJ2-5 and V is TRBV6-1; 11 positions agree with TRBD1. V was clipped by 2 bases and J by 6 bases; unmatched bases: 5. Germline CDR1 MNHNS, CDR2 SASEGT. This CDR3 is built from 15 residues. The DNA for the CDR3 is TGTGCCAGCAGTGAATTTACGGACAGGGGGCAGACCCAGTACTTC. It specifies CASSEFTDRGQTQYF.

J is TRBJ1-2 and V is TRBV3-1 (or the pseudogene TRBV3-2), with D unresolved. V lost 6 bases, J lost 2 bases, and 7 bases lay in between. The CDR3 is made up of 12 amino acids. The V gene's germline CDR1 is LGHDT and CDR2 YNNKEL (reference sequence). The CDR3 DNA is TGTGCCAGCAGTCGGGGAAACTATGGCTACACCTTC. Its protein product is CASSRGNYGYTF.

This clone showed up just a few times. V usage is TRBV28 and J usage is TRBJ1-4, with D possibly being TRBD1 (5 bases). This CDR3 region has 13 residues. Germline V gene lookup returns CDR1 MDHEN and CDR2 SYDVKM. V lost 5 bases and J 4 bases, leaving 8 bases between the germline ends. The CDR3 DNA is TGTGCCAGCAGTCCGGGACTTAATGAAAAACTGTTTTTT. This sequence encodes CASSPGLNEKLFF.

The rearrangement joins TRBV28 to TRBJ2-7, with D tentatively TRBD2 (6 bases). Looked up from germline, CDR1 is MDHEN and CDR2 is SYDVKM. The CDR3 consists of 14 residues. V lost 7 bases to trimming and J lost 0 bases, with 13 bases between them. CDR3 DNA sequence: TGTGCCAGCACCCCGGGACTTCCCTCCTACGAGCAGTACTTC. Protein product: CASTPGLPSYEQYF.

The chain carries TRBV19 and TRBJ2-1; D is ambiguous. Trimming cost V 1 base and J 2 bases, with 15 bases left between them. Germline CDR1 reads LNHDA; CDR2 reads SQIVND (reference sequence). This CDR3 is 17 amino acids long. The DNA for the CDR3 is TGTGCCAGTAGTATAGCCCCCGTAGTAGTCCCCTACAATGAGCAGTTCTTC. Encoded protein: CASSIAPVVVPYNEQFF.